This TCR beta chain appears in the sequencing data of a study of cytomegalovirus exposure and HLA in healthy donors. Study results and caveats: In a later analysis, TCR beta V- and J-gene trimming was associated with a missense DCLRE1C variant. CMV serostatus was the sole immune exposure information available.

PCR employed 60 Vbeta and 13 Jbeta primers. Method: immunoSEQ multiplex PCR; TCRdb's copy keeps in-frame clones and lacks some. The table shows 150,000 to 200,000 clones, with more than 65% occurring only once. Donors in the study were healthy people who gave bone marrow. This clone was seen a few times. Its specificity is unknown. V was clipped by 10 bases and J by 8 bases, with 14 bases between them. The CDR3 runs 11 residues. Germline values: CDR1 MNHNY, CDR2 SVGAGI (reference sequence). The sample consisted of PBMCs. This chain uses TRBV6-6 with TRBJ1-2, with a weak D call TRBD1 (5 bases). The receptor's source is a girl aged 2 to 10 in good health and CMV-seropositive. The CDR3 protein is CAISRAEGYTF. The DNA of the CDR3 is TGTGCCATCTCCAGGGCTGAGGGCTACACCTTC.